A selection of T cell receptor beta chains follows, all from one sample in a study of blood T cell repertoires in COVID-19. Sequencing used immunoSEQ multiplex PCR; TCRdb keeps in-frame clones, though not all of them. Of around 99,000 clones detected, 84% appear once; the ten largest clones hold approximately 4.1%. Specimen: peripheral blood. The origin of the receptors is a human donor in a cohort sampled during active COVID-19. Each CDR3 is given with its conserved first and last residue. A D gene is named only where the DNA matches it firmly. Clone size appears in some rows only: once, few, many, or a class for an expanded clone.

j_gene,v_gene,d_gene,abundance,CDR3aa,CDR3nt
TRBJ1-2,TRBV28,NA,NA,CASSWRQSGNYGYTF,TGTGCCAGCAGTTGGCGGCAATCCGGAAACTATGGCTACACCTTC
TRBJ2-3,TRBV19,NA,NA,CASSIDASDTQYF,TGTGCCAGTAGTATAGATGCGTCCGATACGCAGTATTTT
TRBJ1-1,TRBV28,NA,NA,CASSSNARAFF,TGTGCCAGCAGCTCAAATGCGAGGGCTTTCTTT
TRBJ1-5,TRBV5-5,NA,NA,CASSLGRGWSQPQHF,TGTGCCAGCAGCTTGGGACGGGGATGGAGTCAGCCCCAGCATTTT
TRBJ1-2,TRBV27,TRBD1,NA,CASSSGQGIYGYTF,TGTGCCAGCAGTTCGGGACAGGGGATCTATGGCTACACCTTC
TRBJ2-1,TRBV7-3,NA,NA,CASSSPSTGNEQFF,TGTGCCAGCAGCTCTCCGTCGACGGGTAATGAGCAGTTCTTC
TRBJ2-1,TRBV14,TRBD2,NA,CASSQQPGTSGRAFEQFF,TGTGCCAGCAGCCAACAACCCGGGACTAGCGGGAGGGCCTTTGAGCAGTTCTTC
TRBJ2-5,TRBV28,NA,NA,CASSKTSGNQETQYF,TGTGCCAGCAGTAAAACCTCAGGGAATCAAGAGACCCAGTACTTC
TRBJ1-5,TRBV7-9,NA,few,CASSPTANSNQPQHF,TGTGCCAGCAGCCCGACAGCGAATAGCAATCAGCCCCAGCATTTT
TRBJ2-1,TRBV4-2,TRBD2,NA,CASSQGSGGASYNEQFF,TGTGCCAGCAGCCAAGGGTCGGGAGGGGCCTCCTACAATGAGCAGTTCTTC
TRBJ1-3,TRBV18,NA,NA,CASSSGSGNTIYF,TGTGCCAGCTCATCCGGGAGTGGAAACACCATATATTTT
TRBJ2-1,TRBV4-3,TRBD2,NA,CASSLDPGLQYDEQFF,TGCGCCAGCAGCCTGGATCCGGGACTACAGTATGATGAGCAGTTCTTC
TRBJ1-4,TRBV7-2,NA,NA,CASTFRGGVNEKLFF,TGTGCCAGCACCTTTAGGGGGGGAGTTAATGAAAAACTGTTTTTT
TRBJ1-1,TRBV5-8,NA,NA,CASSPRPIRGNTEAFF,TGTGCCAGCAGCCCCCGACCCATCAGGGGAAACACTGAAGCTTTCTTT
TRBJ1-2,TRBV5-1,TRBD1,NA,CASSSRGRDSYGYTF,TGCGCCAGCAGTTCAAGGGGGCGGGATAGCTATGGCTACACCTTC
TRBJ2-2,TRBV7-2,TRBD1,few,CASRPDRGRSTGELFF,TGTGCCAGCAGACCGGACAGGGGGCGTAGCACCGGGGAGCTGTTTTTT
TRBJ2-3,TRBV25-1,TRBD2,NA,CASSEQAGGRTDTQYF,TGTGCCAGCAGTGAGCAAGCGGGAGGAAGGACAGATACGCAGTATTTT
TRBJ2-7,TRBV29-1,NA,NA,CSVEGQIPYEQYF,TGCAGCGTTGAAGGCCAGATACCCTACGAGCAGTACTTC
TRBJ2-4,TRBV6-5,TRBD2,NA,CASSPLAGGQNIQYF,TGTGCCAGCAGTCCACTAGCGGGAGGCCAAAACATTCAGTACTTC
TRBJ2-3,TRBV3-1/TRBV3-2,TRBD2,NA,CASSLTSGFSDTQYF,TGTGCCAGCTCCCTCACTAGCGGTTTTTCAGATACGCAGTATTTT
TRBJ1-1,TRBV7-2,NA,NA,CASSLVTESTEAFF,TGTGCCAGCAGCTTAGTCACGGAGAGCACTGAAGCTTTCTTT
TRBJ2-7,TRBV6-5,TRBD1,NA,CASSRGQTISYEQYF,TGTGCCAGCAGCCGGGGACAGACAATCTCCTACGAGCAGTACTTC
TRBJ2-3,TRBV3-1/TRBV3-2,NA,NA,CASGAGSTDTQYF,TGTGCCAGTGGGGCAGGGAGCACAGATACGCAGTATTTT
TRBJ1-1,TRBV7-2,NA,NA,CASSSQGSSTEAFF,TGTGCCAGCAGCTCACAGGGTTCGAGCACTGAAGCTTTCTTT
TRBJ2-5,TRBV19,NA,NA,CASSSQEGVSSIETQYF,TGTGCCAGTAGTTCCCAGGAGGGAGTAAGTAGCATTGAGACCCAGTACTTC
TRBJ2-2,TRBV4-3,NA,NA,CASSPGGRHTGELFF,TGCGCCAGCAGCCCGGGGGGCCGGCACACCGGGGAGCTGTTTTTT
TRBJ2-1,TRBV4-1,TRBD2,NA,CASSQVRTSGTHEQFF,TGCGCCAGCAGCCAAGTTAGGACTAGCGGGACCCATGAGCAGTTCTTC
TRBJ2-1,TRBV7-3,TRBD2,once,CASSLIAGGNNEQFF,TGTGCCAGCAGCTTAATTGCGGGGGGCAACAATGAGCAGTTCTTC
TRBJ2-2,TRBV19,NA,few,CASTQGGFGELFF,TGTGCCAGTACCCAGGGGGGTTTCGGGGAGCTGTTTTTT
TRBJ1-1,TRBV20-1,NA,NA,CSARGIAEAFF,TGCAGCGCTCGGGGAATCGCTGAAGCTTTCTTT
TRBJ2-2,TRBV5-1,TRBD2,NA,CASSEPAGVGELFF,TGCGCCAGCAGCGAGCCCGCGGGGGTTGGGGAGCTGTTTTTT
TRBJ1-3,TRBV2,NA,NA,CASTSFNSGNTIYF,TGTGCCAGCACCTCTTTTAACTCTGGAAACACCATATATTTT
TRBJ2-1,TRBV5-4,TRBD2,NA,CASSLSGRINEQFF,TGTGCCAGCAGCTTAAGCGGGAGGATAAATGAGCAGTTCTTC
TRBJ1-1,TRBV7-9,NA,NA,CASSLVGGSTEAFF,TGTGCCAGCAGCTTAGTCGGGGGTAGTACTGAAGCTTTCTTT
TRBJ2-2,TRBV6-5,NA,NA,CASSYGLLNTGELFF,TGTGCCAGCAGTTACGGTTTACTTAACACCGGGGAGCTGTTTTTT
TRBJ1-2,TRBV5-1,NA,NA,CASSLDRTEYGYTF,TGCGCCAGCAGCTTGGATAGGACAGAATATGGCTACACCTTC
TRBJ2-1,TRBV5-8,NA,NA,CASTALTFGSSASYNEQFF,TGTGCCAGCACAGCACTTACCTTCGGGAGTTCTGCCTCCTACAATGAGCAGTTCTTC
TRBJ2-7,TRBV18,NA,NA,CASSPQGSYEQYF,TGTGCCAGCTCACCACAGGGGTCCTACGAGCAGTACTTC
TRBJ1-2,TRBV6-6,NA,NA,CASRDFLQSYTF,TGTGCCAGCAGGGACTTCCTCCAGAGCTACACCTTC
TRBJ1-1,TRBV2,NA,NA,CASNGLPGTEAFF,TGTGCCAGCAATGGACTACCCGGGACTGAAGCTTTCTTT